This T cell receptor (beta chain) was profiled in a study of control samples from healthy donors and cancer patients. Clones were read by immunoSEQ multiplex PCR, and TCRdb kept only the in-frame ones, dropping some. This sample has 65,000 to 85,000 clones, with around 90% found just once. CDR1 SNHLY and CDR2 FYNNEI come from the germline V gene. The CDR3 spans 12 residues. Trimming left V 6 bases short and J 4 bases short, with 10 bases between. The material sequenced was PBMCs. The V call is TRBV2, the J call TRBJ2-7; D gene uncertain. The receptor comes from a woman in her fifties or sixties with colorectal cancer. CDR3 sequence (DNA): TGTGCCAGCAGCCTTTCTGGTTACGAGCAGTACGTC. As protein: CASSLSGYEQYV.